This TCR beta chain was captured in a study of blood T cell repertoires in COVID-19. Study-wide context: Nucleic acid was either cDNA or gDNA, and it came from T cells, B-cell-depleted T cells, or PBMCs.

V was clipped by 5 bases and J by 2 bases; unmatched bases: 9. Germline lookup yields CDR1 SNHLY and CDR2 FYNNEI. This CDR3 comprises 16 residues. In the original analysis: Quantification of nucleated cells was approximated via reference gene primer amplification. The data were produced by immunoSEQ multiplex PCR, yet TCRdb's version contains in-frame clones alone and is incomplete. The V and J calls and clone size were taken over from that table, and D and trimming were inferred from the DNA. The sample has about 120,000 clones; about four fifths are singletons. This clone has a handful of counts. This TCR came from a woman aged 70-85 years with acute or convalescent COVID-19. The gene calls are TRBV2 and TRBJ1-3, with 7 bases matching TRBD1. Sequencing input: peripheral blood. The CDR3 protein is CASSLRQGRAGNTIYF. For the CDR3, the DNA is TGTGCCAGCAGTCTCAGACAGGGAAGGGCTGGAAACACCATATATTTT. Looking up the rest from reference TRBV2 and TRBJ1-3 gives the full variable domain: EPEVTQTPSHQVTQMGQEVILRCVPISNHLYFYWYRQILGQKVEFLVSFYNNEISEKSEIFDDQFSVERPDGSNFTLKIRSTKLEDSAMYFCASSLRQGRAGNTIYFGEGSWLTVV.